These 17 T cell receptor beta chains were sequenced from one sample in a study of blood T cell repertoires in COVID-19. Sequencing used immunoSEQ multiplex PCR; TCRdb keeps in-frame clones, though not all of them. The sample records about 68,000 clones, around 83% being singletons. Sequencing was done on a sample of peripheral blood. Every receptor here comes from a man at least 80 years old with acute or convalescent COVID-19.

The V and J genes are TRBV4-1 and TRBJ2-1; TRBD2 agrees at 7 bases. V lost 0 bases to trimming and J lost 7 bases; unmatched junction nucleotides: 12. Looked up from germline, CDR1 is MGHRA and CDR2 is YSYEKL. The CDR3 consists of 17 residues. In DNA form, the CDR3 reads TGCGCCAGCAGCCAAGATAGGGACTACACGGGTGGGAATGAGCAGTTCTTC. This sequence encodes CASSQDRDYTGGNEQFF.

The chain carries TRBV7-9 and TRBJ2-2; possible D gene TRBD1, 5 bases. In germline, CDR1 is SEHNR, CDR2 FQNEAQ (reference sequence). V was clipped by 2 bases and J by 6 bases, with 13 bases between them. The CDR3 sequence is 15 residues long. CDR3 DNA sequence: TGTGCCAGCAGCTTAATTAGGGGTGGCGCCGGGGAGCTGTTTTTT. It translates to CASSLIRGGAGELFF.

This chain uses TRBV6-5 with TRBJ2-2, with TRBD1 matching over 9 bases. This CDR3 is built from 15 residues. Germline assignment: CDR1 MNHEY and CDR2 SVGAGI. With 6 bases clipped from V and 0 bases from J, the junction kept 2 bases outside the gene matches. The CDR3 spells CASRGQGSNTGELFF. The CDR3 DNA reads as TGTGCCAGCAGGGGACAGGGTTCGAACACCGGGGAGCTGTTTTTT.

The chain recombines TRBV4-3 with TRBJ1-4; TRBD1 agrees at 8 bases. The germline V gene has CDR1 LGHNA and CDR2 YSLEER. V lost 0 bases, J lost 3 bases, and 6 bases stayed unmatched. The CDR3 contains 17 residues. The CDR3 protein is CASSQDFGTGSNEKLFF. The CDR3 region has the DNA TGCGCCAGCAGCCAAGATTTTGGGACAGGATCTAATGAAAAACTGTTTTTT.

This clone was observed a few times. This rearrangement joins TRBV19 to TRBJ2-7; D possibly corresponds to TRBD2 (5 bases). CDR3 length: 15 amino acids. Germline V gene data show CDR1 as LNHDA and CDR2 as SQIVND (reference sequence). V lost 3 bases and J 3 bases, leaving 15 bases between the germline ends. CDR3 amino acids: CASSIGVGVVYEQYF. The CDR3 region has the DNA TGTGCCAGTAGTATCGGGGTCGGGGTCGTCTACGAGCAGTACTTC.

The CDR3 sequence: CASSRQGSTYEQYF. The CDR3 DNA sequence: TGTGCCAGTAGTAGACAGGGCTCGACCTACGAGCAGTACTTC. The chain recombines TRBV19 with TRBJ2-7; 7 bases map to TRBD1. Germline CDR1 LNHDA, CDR2 SQIVND (reference sequence). V was pared by 4 bases and J by 2 bases, with 5 bases of the junction left unmatched. This CDR3 has 14 amino acids.

The rearrangement joins TRBV5-1 to TRBJ1-4; the D is unclear. The germline gives CDR1 SGHRS, CDR2 YFSETQ. This CDR3 comprises 15 residues. V was pared by 0 bases and J by 3 bases, with 9 bases between. The CDR3 region has the DNA TGCGCCAGCAGCTTGGAGGCGGCCCCTAATGAAAAACTGTTTTTT. It is translated as CASSLEAAPNEKLFF.

The chain is built from TRBV6-2 or TRBV6-3 and TRBJ1-5; D remains unclear. The CDR3 totals 18 residues. Germline CDR1 is MNHEY and CDR2 is SVGEGT. V was cut by 2 bases and J by 2 bases, with 19 bases left in between. The CDR3 bases are TGTGCCAGCAGTTACCACGCAAGAGGGCCTGGGGGCAATCAGCCCCAGCATTTT. Its protein product is CASSYHARGPGGNQPQHF.

This chain connects TRBV11-2 to TRBJ1-5; D gene unclear. Germline CDR1 and CDR2: SGHAT and FQNNGV. Trimming removed 1 base at V and 1 base at J, with 5 bases between. The CDR3 length is 14 residues. The CDR3 loop reads CASSLGQSNQPQHF. Here the CDR3 DNA reads TGTGCCAGCAGCTTAGGGCAGAGCAATCAGCCCCAGCATTTT.

This chain connects TRBV24-1 to TRBJ1-5, with D possibly TRBD1 on 5 matching bases. The CDR3 is 11 residues long. V shed 9 bases and J shed 7 bases, with 9 bases lying between them. Per the germline V gene, CDR1 is KGHDR and CDR2 is SFDVKD. CDR3 DNA: TGTGCCACCCCAGGGATGCAGCCCCAGCATTTT. Its protein product is CATPGMQPQHF.

With regard to this clone: Because the CDR3's place on the DNA is in doubt, the DNA is left out and the CDR3 is given as listed by TCRdb. The chain is built from TRBV6-5 and TRBJ1-1. Germline V gene data show CDR1 as MNHEY and CDR2 as SVGAGI. Inclusive of both ends, the CDR3 amounts to 13 amino acids. CDR3 sequence: CASSSSGGTEAFF.

The rearrangement uses TRBV3-1 (or the pseudogene TRBV3-2) and TRBJ2-1; possibly TRBD2 for D (6 bases). Germline loops: CDR1 LGHDT, CDR2 YNNKEL (reference sequence). The CDR3 is 16 residues long. The ends were cut back, 1 base at V and 4 bases at J, with 14 bases in the middle. The CDR3 DNA follows: TGTGCCAGCAGCCAAGGGGGCGGCGGGGTTTACAATGAGCAGTTCTTC. Amino acid sequence: CASSQGGGGVYNEQFF.

The chain joins TRBV4-1 to TRBJ1-2, with 9 bases that match TRBD1. Germline V lookup: CDR1 MGHRA, CDR2 YSYEKL. The CDR3 covers 15 residues. V lost 4 bases, J lost 4 bases, and 7 bases stayed unmatched. CDR3 nucleotides: TGCGCCAGCAGCCCTGCGGGACAGGGATTCTATGGCTACACCTTC. Amino acid sequence: CASSPAGQGFYGYTF.

The V gene is TRBV24-1, the J gene TRBJ2-1, with TRBD2 as a possible D gene (6 bases). The length of the CDR3 is 11 residues. CDR1 and CDR2 from the germline V gene are KGHDR and SFDVKD. Trimming shortened V by 9 bases and J by 9 bases, and 11 bases separated the two germline ends. CDR3 nucleotides: TGTGCCACCGGGGACTTCATTGAGCAGTTCTTC. It yields the protein CATGDFIEQFF.

The chain uses TRBV5-1 and TRBJ2-7, with no clear D. Trimming stripped 5 bases from V and 5 bases from J, with 11 bases between. Germline V gives CDR1 SGHRS, CDR2 YFSETQ. The CDR3 has 12 residues. For the CDR3, the DNA is TGCGCCAGCAGAGAGGCTAATCACGAGCAGTACTTC. Its translation: CASREANHEQYF.

This chain uses TRBV27 with TRBJ2-7, with D possibly TRBD2 on 6 matching bases. CDR1 is MNHEY, CDR2 SMNVEV, per germline (reference sequence). The CDR3 has 14 amino acids. V lost 5 bases and J 1 base, leaving 12 bases between the germline ends. The CDR3 DNA reads as TGTGCCAGCAGTCAAGCGGGCCCTTCCTACGAGCAGTACTTC. It translates to CASSQAGPSYEQYF.

The rearrangement links TRBV29-1 to TRBJ2-1, with 10 bases fitting TRBD1. Unmatched junction bases numbered 5, after V lost 3 bases and J lost 0 bases. Germline assignment: CDR1 SQVTM and CDR2 ANQGSEA. The CDR3 runs to 16 residues. DNA of the CDR3: TGCAGCGTTGATGGGGACAGGGGCGGCTCCTACAATGAGCAGTTCTTC. It encodes CSVDGDRGGSYNEQFF.